This T cell receptor (beta chain) emerged from a study of CD8+ T cells in alopecia areata. Study-level information: The duration of tofacitinib was 6 to 18 months, with 6 months off drug afterward. Severity scores in treated patients reflected the percentage of scalp affected.

Treatment denoted: oral pan-JAK inhibitor, 5-10 mg twice daily. RNA, once extracted, was reverse transcribed into cDNA for use as the sequencing template. The data were produced by immunoSEQ multiplex PCR, yet TCRdb's version contains in-frame clones alone and is incomplete. The sample has 200,000 to 250,000 clones; over 60% are singletons. The study's findings and limits: In scalp, tofacitinib significantly decreased clonality and expanded CD8+ clones among the top 100. Clarity of TCR sharing across patients fell short of that in mice, possibly HLA-related.

J lost 7 bases, V lost 5 bases, and 16 bases had no gene match. Germline values: CDR1 SGHTA, CDR2 FQGNSA. This CDR3 spans 16 amino acids. Note on this clone: Its target is not known.

The clonotype was recovered from a human donor with alopecia areata. The specimen was CD4+ T cells sorted from blood, collected at week 4, from a patient treated with tofacitinib. This chain uses TRBV7-2 with TRBJ2-5, with TRBD2 matching 7 bases. As DNA, the CDR3 is TGTGCCAGCAGCGAGAGAGGGACTACACCTTTTGTGACCCAGTACTTC. This translates into CASSERGTTPFVTQYF.